The entry that follows covers one TCR beta chain sequence. Its cognate antigen is unknown. The data were taken from a study of T cell responses to AZD1222 COVID-19 vaccine. Trimming shortened V by 0 bases and J by 4 bases, and 1 base separated the two germline ends. The germline gives CDR1 DFQATT, CDR2 SNEGSKA (reference sequence). This CDR3 has 11 residues. Some clones are missing from TCRdb's copy, which holds only in-frame ones; the method was immunoSEQ multiplex PCR. This sample yields some 120,000 clones, of which around nine tenths are seen a single time; approximately 2.8% belongs to the top ten. Study outcomes and limitations: Possibly, clonal diversity was underestimated; donors were largely white British and included more females.

The clonotype comes from an adult in good health. This chain connects TRBV20-1 to TRBJ1-3; D gene unclear. Sequencing was performed on peripheral blood, taken on day 0 of AZD1222 vaccination. The CDR3 sequence: CSAREGNTIYF. The CDR3, as DNA: TGCAGTGCTAGAGAAGGAAACACCATATATTTT.